The source of this T cell receptor (beta chain) is a study of T cells after yellow fever vaccination. Looking at the study overall: The authors prepared low-cell-number fractions using SMART-Seq v4 Ultra Low Input.

As TCR cDNA was made by 5'RACE template switching, a universal primer site and UMIs were added. One entry per CDR3 protein results from TCRdb running MiXCR on the 5' RACE reads. The data show under 400,000 distinct CDR3 sequences, 9.5% to 13% seen once. This TCR came from a young man who received the YFV17D yellow fever vaccine. The sequences come from PBMCs, collected on the day of the first yellow fever vaccination.

DNA of the CDR3: TGCGCCAGCAGCCACGACGTAGGACTAGCGGGGGGATGGCAAGAGACCCAGTACTTC. Its protein is CASSHDVGLAGGWQETQYF. The chain links TRBV5-1 to TRBJ2-5, with 14 bases aligning to TRBD2. The V segment lost 4 bases and the J segment 2 bases; nucleotides outside the gene matches: 13. Germline V gives CDR1 SGHRS, CDR2 YFSETQ. This CDR3 has 19 amino acids.